This entry describes one T cell receptor (beta chain). The entry originates in a study of T cell responses to AZD1222 COVID-19 vaccine. The protocol was immunoSEQ multiplex PCR, while the TCRdb copy is restricted to in-frame clones and leaves out a portion. This repertoire shows 89,000 or so clones, about 86% found once; its top ten account for more than 7%. V lost 2 bases to trimming and J lost 0 bases, with 11 bases between them. This CDR3 has 15 residues. Germline CDR1 is SNHLY and CDR2 is FYNNEI. The source of this sequence is an adult in good health. This specimen consisted of peripheral blood, obtained on day 0 of AZD1222 vaccination. The gene calls are TRBV2 and TRBJ2-7; D not certain. The CDR3 spells CASSEWARSSYEQYF. The CDR3 DNA sequence: TGTGCCAGCAGTGAATGGGCCAGGAGCTCCTACGAGCAGTACTTC.